The next 5 T cell receptor beta chains were all read from a single sample in a study of blood T cells in healthy people across ages. The use of a sample-barcoded 5' primer and a J-beta primer mix characterized a second PCR of roughly 7 to 11 cycles. TCRdb used MiXCR to reprocess the 5' RACE reads, holding one entry per CDR3 protein. The data contain almost 1 million distinct CDR3 sequences, around 54% of them singletons. The source material was blood. Receptor source: a woman between 55 and 75 years old in good health.

J is TRBJ2-7 and V is TRBV13; 11 bases line up with TRBD2. V shed 10 bases and J 4 bases; nucleotides not matched to a gene: 12. The CDR3 loop spans 15 amino acids. Germline values: CDR1 PRHDT, CDR2 FYEKMQ (reference sequence). CDR3 bases: TGTGCCAACAACAAGGGAACTAGCGGGAGTTACGAGCAGTACTTC. This sequence encodes CANNKGTSGSYEQYF.

The sample holds one count of this clonotype. The chain uses TRBV7-3 and TRBJ1-5; the D is unclear. Trimming took off 1 base at V and 6 bases at J, with 16 bases between the two ends. The CDR3 extends over 16 amino acids. Germline assignment: CDR1 SGHTA and CDR2 FQGTGA. This chain's CDR3 is CASSLSSPKGFQPQHF. CDR3 coding DNA: TGTGCCAGCAGCTTAAGCTCCCCCAAGGGATTTCAGCCCCAGCATTTT.

The chain combines TRBV29-1 with TRBJ2-7; a weak D match, TRBD1 (6 bases). V lost 5 bases to trimming and J lost 6 bases, with 11 bases between them. The CDR3 loop spans 11 amino acids. CDR1 and CDR2 (germline): SQVTM, ANQGSEA. The CDR3, as DNA: TGCAGCGTTAAGAGGACAGTCGAGCAGTACTTC. As protein: CSVKRTVEQYF.

The chain links TRBV7-2 to TRBJ2-4; possible D gene TRBD2, 6 bases. Trimming pared 0 bases from V and 8 bases from J, leaving 20 bases between. Germline V gene sequence: CDR1 SGHTA, CDR2 FQGNSA. This CDR3 contains 17 residues. The CDR3, as DNA: TGTGCCAGCAGCTTAGCGCGGGGAGGCATCAATACGGACATTCAGTACTTC. It specifies CASSLARGGINTDIQYF.

This clonotype was seen repeatedly, ten times or more. This chain uses TRBV5-1 with TRBJ2-1; 8 nucleotides align to TRBD1. The trim removed 4 bases at V and 0 bases at J, leaving 3 bases unmatched. Germline assignment: CDR1 SGHRS and CDR2 YFSETQ. CDR3 size: 15 residues. CDR3: CASSTTGGSYNEQFF. For the CDR3, the DNA is TGCGCCAGCAGCACTACAGGGGGCTCCTACAATGAGCAGTTCTTC.